This T cell receptor (beta chain) emerged from a study of blood T cell repertoires in COVID-19. This table comes from immunoSEQ multiplex PCR, and its TCRdb copy is limited to in-frame clones, with some not included. Altogether 190,000 or so clones are present, about 87% being singletons, with the ten largest covering around a tenth. CDR3 size: 11 residues. The V and J ends lost 3 bases and 5 bases respectively, with 4 bases between them. In germline, CDR1 is SGHDN, CDR2 FVKESK. Participants, about 18 to 95 years old, spanned fewer than 25 US areas. Cohorts were determined from participant-reported clinical history.

V is TRBV14 and J is TRBJ2-5; the D is unclear. This receptor was identified in a man aged 18 to 30 with acute COVID-19. The sequencing sample was made of PBMCs or T cells enriched from blood (not recorded which). As DNA, the CDR3 is TGTGCCAGCAGCCACGGGGAGACCCAGTACTTC. Its protein product is CASSHGETQYF.